Each of the 25 T cell receptor beta chains below was sequenced from the same sample in a study of PD-1 blockade in classical Hodgkin lymphoma. Measured with immunoSEQ multiplex PCR; TCRdb has only the in-frame clones, and not every one. There are approximately 17,000 clones in the sample; about 93% occur only once, and 6.9% lies in the top ten. Time point of the sample: newly diagnosed, previously untreated cHL patient sample. Input material: peripheral blood mononuclear cells (PBMCs). All receptors come from a human donor with classical Hodgkin lymphoma.

The rearrangement uses TRBV11-2 and TRBJ1-4; maybe TRBD1 (6 bases). The germline V gene encodes CDR1 SGHAT and CDR2 FQNNGV. This CDR3 has 13 residues. V was shortened by 4 bases and J by 10 bases, with 13 bases between the two germline ends. CDR3 nucleotide sequence: TGTGCCAGCAGCTCTGAACAGGGTGGAAAACTGTTTTTT. This gives the protein CASSSEQGGKLFF.

V is TRBV28 and J is TRBJ2-7, with D perhaps being TRBD1 or TRBD2 (5 bases each). Trimming stripped 5 bases from V and 0 bases from J, with 17 bases between. Per the germline V gene, CDR1 is MDHEN and CDR2 is SYDVKM. The CDR3 consists of 16 residues. The CDR3 here is CASSLAGTASSYEQYF. In DNA, the CDR3 is TGTGCCAGCAGTCTAGCCGGGACCGCTAGCTCCTACGAGCAGTACTTC.

This clone appeared once. V is TRBV27 and J is TRBJ2-6, with TRBD1 matching 9 bases. Germline CDR1 reads MNHEY; CDR2 reads SMNVEV (reference sequence). Trimming took 3 bases from V and 4 from J; bases not matched to a gene: 7. This CDR3 region has 17 residues. CDR3 sequence: CASSFRDRVGGANVLTF. CDR3 sequence (DNA): TGTGCCAGCAGTTTCCGGGACAGGGTTGGCGGGGCCAACGTCCTGACTTTC.

The chain employs TRBV5-1 and TRBJ2-1; D gene ambiguous. Germline CDR1 is SGHRS and CDR2 is YFSETQ. The CDR3 spans 16 residues. V lost 0 bases to trimming and J lost 9 bases, with 19 bases between them. CDR3 in amino acids: CASSLGRAALDGEQFF. The CDR3 nucleotides are TGCGCCAGCAGCTTGGGCCGGGCAGCCCTTGATGGTGAGCAGTTCTTC.

The chain couples TRBV15 to TRBJ2-3; possibly TRBD1 for D (6 bases). Germline V gene lookup returns CDR1 LNHNV and CDR2 YYDKDF (reference sequence). The CDR3 consists of 15 residues. V was cut by 3 bases and J by 2 bases, with 12 bases left in between. The CDR3 is CATSSPQGATDTQYF. The CDR3 DNA reads TGTGCCACCAGCAGCCCACAGGGTGCCACAGATACGCAGTATTTT.

The chain carries TRBV30 and TRBJ2-7; D possibly corresponds to TRBD2 (6 bases). V was clipped by 0 bases and J by 4 bases, with 16 bases between them. This CDR3 has 15 residues. Germline V gives CDR1 GTSNPN, CDR2 SVGIG (reference sequence). The DNA for the CDR3 is TGTGCCTGGAGTGTACGGGGGTCTGGGATATACGAGCAGTACTTC. It specifies CAWSVRGSGIYEQYF.

This clone was detected only once. The chain recombines TRBV6-6 with TRBJ2-7, with D possibly matching TRBD1 (6 bases). CDR3 length: 15 amino acids. CDR1 MNHNY and CDR2 SVGAGI come from the germline V gene (reference sequence). V lost 6 bases and J lost 5, with 20 bases in between. In nucleotides, the CDR3 is TGTGCCAGCAGAGGAGAGGGGGTGAATTATGACGAGCAGTACTTC. It encodes CASRGEGVNYDEQYF.

The gene calls are TRBV2 and TRBJ2-1, with a possible D match to TRBD1 (6 bases). Germline V gene lookup returns CDR1 SNHLY and CDR2 FYNNEI. V lost 8 bases and J lost 8, with 10 bases in between. The CDR3 is 11 amino acids. CDR3 protein: CASRYRDEQFF. CDR3 DNA: TGTGCCAGCCGCTACAGGGATGAGCAGTTCTTC.

The chain links TRBV30 to TRBJ2-5; perhaps TRBD2 as D (6 bases). The CDR3 spans 13 residues. The germline CDR1 and CDR2 sequences are GTSNPN and SVGIG (reference sequence). V was cut by 3 bases and J by 4 bases, with 12 bases left in between. The CDR3 coding sequence is TGTGCCTGGAGAGGAACCGGGGGAGAGACCCAGTACTTC. Translating it yields CAWRGTGGETQYF. The full variable domain, in which reference TRBV30 and TRBJ2-5 provide the parts outside the CDR3, is SQTIHQWPATLVQPVGSPLSLECTVEGTSNPNLYWYRQAAGRGLQLLFYSVGIGQISSEVPQNLSASRPQDRQFILSSKKLLLSDSGFYLCAWRGTGGETQYFGPGTRLLVL.

This rearrangement joins TRBV25-1 to TRBJ2-3, with 13 bases lining up with TRBD2. The V gene end was trimmed by 4 bases and the J gene end by 1 base; junction bases not matched to a gene: 8. CDR1 is MGHDK and CDR2 is SYGVNS in the germline V gene. This CDR3 has 18 amino acids. CDR3 nucleotide sequence: TGTGCCAGCAGTGGCCGACTAGCGGGAGGTATGGGCACAGATACGCAGTATTTT. Encoded protein: CASSGRLAGGMGTDTQYF. Based on the CDR3 plus reference TRBV25-1 and TRBJ2-3, the full variable domain is EADIYQTPRYLVIGTGKKITLECSQTMGHDKMYWYQQDPGMELHLIHYSYGVNSTEKGDLSSESTVSRIRTEHFPLTLESARPSHTSQYLCASSGRLAGGMGTDTQYFGPGTRLTVL.

For this clone: One end of the junction varies from germline; a read error may be responsible. The CDR3 here is CASSFRLGTLEIQYF. As DNA, the CDR3 is TGTGCCAGCAGCTTCCGACTGGGAACACTAGAGATCCAGTACTTC. The rearrangement links TRBV5-4 to TRBJ2-5; D is perhaps TRBD2 (5 bases). From germline, CDR1 is SGHNT and CDR2 YYREEE (reference sequence). This CDR3 region has 15 residues. The whole variable domain, filled in from reference TRBV5-4 and TRBJ2-5, reads ETGVTQSPTHLIKTRGQQVTLRCSSQSGHNTVSWYQQALGQGPQFIFQYYREEENGRGNFPPRFSGLQFPNYSSELNVNALELDDSALYLCASSFRLGTLEIQYFGPGTRLLVL.

The chain recombines TRBV6-6 with TRBJ1-5, with 7 positions matching TRBD1. The length of the CDR3 is 15 residues. Trimming took 6 bases from V and 2 from J; bases not matched to a gene: 7. From germline, CDR1 is MNHNY and CDR2 SVGAGI (reference sequence). For the CDR3, the DNA is TGTGCCAGCAGCCGCGACAGGGAGGGCAATCAGCCCCAGCATTTT. Encoded protein: CASSRDREGNQPQHF.

The rearrangement uses TRBV6-1 and TRBJ2-3, with TRBD2 matching 11 bases. V shed 2 bases and J 2 bases; nucleotides not matched to a gene: 6. The CDR3 is 17 amino acids. CDR1 is MNHNS, CDR2 SASEGT, per germline. The DNA for the CDR3 is TGTGCCAGCAGTGAATACGGGACTAGCGGATTCACAGATACGCAGTATTTT. Its protein product is CASSEYGTSGFTDTQYF.

The V gene is TRBV25-1, the J gene TRBJ2-7; unclear D gene. This CDR3 comprises 12 residues. Germline V CDR1 and CDR2: MGHDK, SYGVNS. Deletions cut 5 bases from V and 0 bases from J, with 5 bases between. In nucleotides, the CDR3 is TGTGCCAGCAGTTCGGCCTCCTACGAGCAGTACTTC. This encodes CASSSASYEQYF.

The chain has TRBV12-5 and TRBJ2-1; 15 nucleotides agree with TRBD2. Looked up from germline, CDR1 is LGHNT and CDR2 is FRNRAP. V dropped 2 bases and J dropped 3; count of bases not matched to a gene: 8. The CDR3 is 19 amino acids. The CDR3 region is CASGLRGGTSGRSYNEQFF. DNA of the CDR3: TGTGCTAGTGGTTTGAGAGGCGGGACTAGCGGGAGGAGCTACAATGAGCAGTTCTTC. The variable domain in full, with the rest retrieved from reference TRBV12-5 and TRBJ2-1, is DARVTQTPRHKVTEMGQEVTMRCQPILGHNTVFWYRQTMMQGLELLAYFRNRAPLDDSGMPKDRFSAEMPDATLATLKIQPSEPRDSAVYFCASGLRGGTSGRSYNEQFFGPGTRLTVL.

J is TRBJ2-3 and V is TRBV7-9, with 8 positions matching TRBD1. The germline gives CDR1 SEHNR, CDR2 FQNEAQ (reference sequence). The CDR3 extends over 15 amino acids. The ends lost 3 bases at V and 3 bases at J; junction bases unmatched: 5. The CDR3 region has the DNA TGTGCCAGCAGCTTCGGACAGGGAGAGACAGATACGCAGTATTTT. Translation: CASSFGQGETDTQYF.

This chain joins TRBV18 and TRBJ2-1; D is possibly TRBD1 (6 bases). Trimming pared 6 bases from V and 5 bases from J, leaving 17 bases between. Germline assignment: CDR1 KGHSH and CDR2 LQKENI. This CDR3 has 15 residues. The CDR3 nucleotides read TGTGCCAGCTCCCTCGGACAGACCCTGAACAATGAGCAGTTCTTC. The encoded protein is CASSLGQTLNNEQFF.

The gene calls are TRBV7-8 and TRBJ1-2; no reliable D call. CDR3 size: 12 residues. Trimming removed 0 bases from V and 13 bases from J, with 12 bases in between. Germline CDR1 is SGHVS and CDR2 is FQNEAQ. CDR3 nucleotides: TGTGCCAGCAGCTTAGCGCGGGCCGACTGCACCTTC. As protein: CASSLARADCTF.

This clone was counted a single time. The chain joins TRBV19 to TRBJ2-7; the D gene is possibly TRBD2 (6 bases). Germline V gene data show CDR1 as LNHDA and CDR2 as SQIVND (reference sequence). Trimming removed 3 bases at V and 1 base at J, with 10 bases between. This CDR3 region has 14 residues. The CDR3 region has the DNA TGTGCCAGTAGTATGGAGGAGGGATCCTACGAGCAGTACTTC. It codes for CASSMEEGSYEQYF.

The gene calls are TRBV6-4 and TRBJ2-1; D tentatively reads TRBD1 or TRBD2 (5 bases each). With 5 bases removed from V and 5 bases from J, the gap between germline ends came to 10 bases. The germline V gene encodes CDR1 MRHNA and CDR2 SNTAGT. The CDR3 is 13 amino acids. The CDR3 nucleotides are TGTGCCAGCAGTTCCGGGACGAACAATGAGCAGTTCTTC. Its translation: CASSSGTNNEQFF.

J is TRBJ1-5 and V is TRBV6-5, with 9 nucleotides matching TRBD1. This CDR3 contains 15 residues. Germline-derived CDR1 and CDR2 are MNHEY and SVGAGI. V was clipped by 6 bases and J by 6 bases; unmatched bases: 9. CDR3 DNA: TGTGCCAGCAGACCCGGGACAGGGTCGCGTCAGCCCCAGCATTTT. Encoded protein: CASRPGTGSRQPQHF.

This chain links TRBV6-1 with TRBJ1-1; D may be TRBD1 (6 bases). Trimming took off 1 base at V and 1 base at J, with 19 bases between the two ends. The CDR3 loop spans 18 amino acids. Germline V CDR1 and CDR2: MNHNS, SASEGT. The CDR3 sequence is CASSEGVEQGPANTEAFF. For the CDR3, the DNA is TGTGCCAGCAGTGAAGGGGTGGAACAGGGACCGGCGAACACTGAAGCTTTCTTT.

This rearrangement joins TRBV7-9 to TRBJ2-2, with D possibly being TRBD2 (6 bases). Germline lookup yields CDR1 SEHNR and CDR2 FQNEAQ (reference sequence). The CDR3 consists of 14 residues. V lost 6 bases and J lost 3, with 11 bases in between. The CDR3 DNA sequence: TGTGCCAGCAGTCCCCGGAGGGACACCGGGGAGCTGTTTTTT. It translates to CASSPRRDTGELFF.

This chain joins TRBV7-2 and TRBJ2-5; D may be TRBD1 (5 bases). Trimming shortened V by 1 base and J by 5 bases, and 11 bases separated the two germline ends. Germline-derived CDR1 and CDR2 are SGHTA and FQGNSA. This CDR3 has 14 amino acids. This chain's CDR3 is CASSLVAGWETQYF. CDR3 DNA sequence: TGTGCCAGCAGCTTAGTGGCAGGGTGGGAGACCCAGTACTTC.

The rearrangement links TRBV5-6 to TRBJ2-5; 10 nucleotides match TRBD2. This CDR3 region has 15 residues. V gave up 4 bases and J gave up 4 bases; unmatched junction bases: 7. The germline CDR1 and CDR2 sequences are SGHDT and YYEEEE. Written as DNA, the CDR3 is TGTGCCAGCAGCATGGGACTAGCGTCAAGAGAGACCCAGTACTTC. Translation: CASSMGLASRETQYF.